A single sample gave rise to the 14 T cell receptor beta chains below, sequenced in a study of shared clonotypes between healthy human individuals. The protocol was immunoSEQ multiplex PCR, while the TCRdb copy is restricted to in-frame clones and leaves out a portion. The data show more than 1.2 million clones, around 98.5% seen once. The sequenced sample consisted of naive CD4+ T cells sorted from blood. Subset in this sample: CD45RA+ positively selected. The receptors shown here come from a man between 25 and 39 years old in good health.

This chain uses TRBV6-5 with TRBJ1-2, with D hard to call. The CDR3 is 14 residues long. V lost 4 bases, J lost 14 bases, and 23 bases lay in between. Looked up from germline, CDR1 is MNHEY and CDR2 is SVGAGI. This chain's CDR3 is CASSSTRWGPRHTF. The CDR3 DNA reads TGTGCCAGCAGTTCCACCCGGTGGGGTCCCAGACATACCTTC.

The chain couples TRBV18 to TRBJ2-2; 7 nucleotides match TRBD2. Per germline, CDR1 KGHSH and CDR2 LQKENI. V shed 5 bases and J 4 bases; nucleotides not matched to a gene: 7. This CDR3 comprises 15 residues. CDR3 DNA sequence: TGTGCCAGCTCAAGCGGGACGGCGTTCACCGGGGAGCTGTTTTTT. Translation gives CASSSGTAFTGELFF. Complete variable domain (other parts from reference TRBV18 and TRBJ2-2): NAGVMQNPRHLVRRRGQEARLRCSPMKGHSHVYWYRQLPEEGLKFMVYLQKENIIDESGMPKERFSAEFPKEGPSILRIQQVVRGDSAAYFCASSSGTAFTGELFFGEGSRLTVL.

The chain uses TRBV7-2 and TRBJ1-3; tentatively, D is TRBD1 (5 bases). V lost 0 bases and J 0 bases, leaving 9 bases between the germline ends. Germline CDR1 SGHTA, CDR2 FQGNSA. The CDR3 sequence is 16 residues long. CDR3 DNA: TGTGCCAGCAGCTTAGCGACAGCTTTCTCTGGAAACACCATATATTTT. Its translation: CASSLATAFSGNTIYF.

The CDR3 region has the DNA TGTGCCTGGAGTGTACGGGCAGGGGGACTTCAGCCCCAGCATTTT. Protein sequence: CAWSVRAGGLQPQHF. The chain is built from TRBV30 and TRBJ1-5; 7 positions match TRBD1. The V gene end was trimmed by 0 bases and the J gene end by 6 bases; junction bases not matched to a gene: 8. The germline gives CDR1 GTSNPN, CDR2 SVGIG (reference sequence). The CDR3 consists of 15 residues.

J is TRBJ1-3 and V is TRBV30, with D maybe TRBD1 (6 bases). The CDR3 spans 14 residues. The germline CDR1 and CDR2 sequences are GTSNPN and SVGIG (reference sequence). Trimming pared 1 base from V and 1 base from J, leaving 8 bases between. CDR3 residues: CAWSAGDSGNTIYF. CDR3 in DNA: TGTGCCTGGAGTGCAGGGGATTCTGGAAACACCATATATTTT.

The V call is TRBV5-1, the J call TRBJ2-7; D perhaps matches TRBD2 (6 bases). Germline CDR1 is SGHRS and CDR2 is YFSETQ. CDR3 length: 15 amino acids. The ends were cut back, 0 bases at V and 3 bases at J, with 13 bases in the middle. CDR3 coding DNA: TGCGCCAGCAGCTTGGTAGCGGAAGTGGGCTACGAGCAGTACTTC. It is translated as CASSLVAEVGYEQYF.

The chain uses TRBV7-2 and TRBJ2-3; no firm D call. The ends were cut back, 2 bases at V and 6 bases at J, with 6 bases in the middle. Germline loops: CDR1 SGHTA, CDR2 FQGNSA. The CDR3 is 12 residues long. CDR3 sequence: CASSLQRDTQYF. The CDR3 DNA sequence: TGTGCCAGCAGCTTACAGAGGGATACGCAGTATTTT.

CDR3 region: CASSPGSWADEQYF. The CDR3 nucleotides are TGTGCCAGCTCACCTGGGTCTTGGGCGGACGAGCAGTACTTC. This sequence joins TRBV18 and TRBJ2-7; D is unclear. V shed 3 bases and J shed 5 bases, with 14 bases lying between them. Germline V gene data show CDR1 as KGHSH and CDR2 as LQKENI. There are 14 residues in the CDR3.

V is TRBV2 and J is TRBJ2-3, with D possibly being TRBD1 (5 bases). Trimming took 4 bases from V and 4 from J, leaving 18 bases between them. CDR3 length: 16 amino acids. Germline V gene sequence: CDR1 SNHLY, CDR2 FYNNEI. The CDR3 sequence is CASSGGLGAISDTQYF. CDR3 sequence (DNA): TGTGCCAGCAGTGGTGGGCTAGGGGCCATCTCAGATACGCAGTATTTT.

The V gene is TRBV6-1, the J gene TRBJ1-1; 8 bases agree with TRBD1. V gave up 4 bases and J gave up 1 base; unmatched junction bases: 8. Germline V gene sequence: CDR1 MNHNS, CDR2 SASEGT. This CDR3 comprises 16 residues. The chain's CDR3 is CASSAQGARGNTEAFF. CDR3 DNA sequence: TGTGCCAGCAGTGCGCAGGGGGCAAGAGGGAACACTGAAGCTTTCTTT.

The chain uses TRBV28 and TRBJ2-1; 9 bases match TRBD2. Germline assignment: CDR1 MDHEN and CDR2 SYDVKM. Trimming took 8 bases from V and 3 from J; bases not matched to a gene: 8. This CDR3 has 15 residues. The CDR3 bases are TGTGCCAGCGGTGCTAGCGGGGTCTTCTACAATGAGCAGTTCTTC. The encoded protein is CASGASGVFYNEQFF.

The chain combines TRBV7-2 with TRBJ1-2, with 8 bases aligning to TRBD1. Germline V gene data show CDR1 as SGHTA and CDR2 as FQGNSA. J gave up 8 bases and V 0 bases, and 8 bases lay outside the gene matches. The CDR3 spans 15 residues. The CDR3 loop reads CASSLAPDRGGGYTF. CDR3 in DNA: TGTGCCAGCAGCTTAGCCCCAGACAGGGGTGGCGGCTACACCTTC.

This chain connects TRBV11-2 to TRBJ2-7; 13 nucleotides line up with TRBD2. CDR3 length: 16 amino acids. The V and J ends lost 5 bases and 2 bases, in that order; junction bases with no gene match: 6. CDR1 is SGHAT, CDR2 FQNNGV, per germline. CDR3: CASSRGTSGATYEQYF. DNA for the CDR3: TGTGCCAGCAGCAGAGGGACTAGCGGGGCTACCTACGAGCAGTACTTC.

V gene TRBV19 combines with J gene TRBJ2-1, with 8 bases lining up with TRBD2. The trim removed 6 bases at V and 5 bases at J, leaving 21 bases unmatched. Per the germline V gene, CDR1 is LNHDA and CDR2 is SQIVND (reference sequence). The CDR3 covers 19 residues. This chain's CDR3 is CASSPDLKPGLGNNNEQFF. The CDR3 DNA sequence: TGTGCCAGTAGCCCCGATCTCAAACCGGGACTAGGGAACAACAATGAGCAGTTCTTC.